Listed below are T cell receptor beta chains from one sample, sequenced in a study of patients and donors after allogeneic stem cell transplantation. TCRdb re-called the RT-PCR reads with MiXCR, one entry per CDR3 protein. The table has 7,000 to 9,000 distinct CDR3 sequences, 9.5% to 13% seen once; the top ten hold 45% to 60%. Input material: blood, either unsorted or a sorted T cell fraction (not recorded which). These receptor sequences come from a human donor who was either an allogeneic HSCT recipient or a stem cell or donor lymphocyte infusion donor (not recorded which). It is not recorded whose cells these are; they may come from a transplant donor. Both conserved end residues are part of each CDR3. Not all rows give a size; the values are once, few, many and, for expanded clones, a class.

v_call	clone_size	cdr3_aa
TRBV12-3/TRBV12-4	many	CASSLRHTNEKLFF
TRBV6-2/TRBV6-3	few	CASSRTSVRNEQFF
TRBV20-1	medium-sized	CSAPPSTGLNTEAFF
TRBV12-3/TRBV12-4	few	CASSGQGISYGYTF
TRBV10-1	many	CASSESSEQPQHF
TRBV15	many	CATSRDPDSGNTIYF
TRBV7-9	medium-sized	CASSPIPGDANYGYTF
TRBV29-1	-	CSVEFSGNTIYF
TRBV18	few	CASSPSPDREGTEAFF
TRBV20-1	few	CSARARSSYEQYF
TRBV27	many	CASSATWWDTQYF
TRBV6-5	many	CASMEREAYGYTF
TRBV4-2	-	CASSQPGLAGGRTSYNEQFF
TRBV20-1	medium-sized	CSAAGAATEAFF
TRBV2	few	CASGSGELFF
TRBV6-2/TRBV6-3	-	CASSTITKNQETQYF
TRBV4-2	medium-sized	CASSQDWGSGVLYF
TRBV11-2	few	CASSLIREQFF
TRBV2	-	CASVGYSETQYF
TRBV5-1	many	CASSLDTGKAEAFF
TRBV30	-	CAWSVELSTSGWETGELFF
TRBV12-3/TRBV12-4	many	CASSFQGLSNSPLHF
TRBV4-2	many	CASSQSRVDNSPLHF
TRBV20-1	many	CSARTRTSNEKLFF
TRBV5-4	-	CASSGRLAGGIVSYNEQFF
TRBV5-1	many	CASSSPSGGLGRADTQYF
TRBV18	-	CASSAEGANYGYTF
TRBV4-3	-	CASSPGTAGSSNYGYTF
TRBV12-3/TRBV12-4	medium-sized	CASNQGGHQPQHF
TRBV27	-	CASSRTTGPHGYTF
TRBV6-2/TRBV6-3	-	CASRLGWVDYNEQFF
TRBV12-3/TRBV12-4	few	CASSFQGARLYGYTF
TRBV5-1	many	CASSLDSLNTGELFF
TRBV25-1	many	CASSDRQGGTEAFF
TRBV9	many	CASSVGSTGANVLTF
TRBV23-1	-	CASRPLRTENTEAFF
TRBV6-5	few	CASSYSRAGVYTQYF
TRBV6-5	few	CASSYGSGADEQFF
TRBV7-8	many	CASSLGGRTDTQYF
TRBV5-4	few	CASSPQIRTVGSSYEQYF
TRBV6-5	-	CASSYGSTGSQGGYTF
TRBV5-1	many	CASTLGGKETQYF
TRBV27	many	CASADRANSPLHF
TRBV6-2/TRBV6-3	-	CASIRQGMAYEQYF
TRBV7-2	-	CASSLDREGKAFF
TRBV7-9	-	CASSIQGQFF
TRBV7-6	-	CASGQGLSRNTEAFF
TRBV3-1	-	CASSHGLVRETQYF
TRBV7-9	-	CASSLGTNAQETQYF
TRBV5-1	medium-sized	CASSLDTGYSPLHF
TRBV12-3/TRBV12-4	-	CASSLIDSSYTF
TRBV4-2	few	CASSQEAGGGEQYF
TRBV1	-	CTGSQDRAGGDNEQFF
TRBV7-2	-	CASTLTRDSYNEQFF
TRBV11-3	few	CASSLESPGELFF
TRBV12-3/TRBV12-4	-	CASSWRWEGQETQYF
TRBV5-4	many	CASSSGTGSYGYTF